The 20 T cell receptor beta chains given below trace back to one sample, sequenced in a study of Ad26.COV2.S vaccination and SARS-CoV-2 variants. The method was immunoSEQ multiplex PCR; TCRdb's version includes in-frame clones alone and lacks a portion of them. In the table there are more than 400,000 clones, about 92% of which are singletons. Stated treatment: around 19 received Ad26.COV2.S at low or high dose, single or two shots; about 5 received placebo; per-sample allocation not given. All samples were drawn on day 63, counting from the first vaccine or placebo injection. The input for sequencing was peripheral blood, taken in a trial of Ad26.COV2.S vaccine versus placebo. These TCRs come from a person between 18 and 65 years old who received the Ad26.COV2.S COVID-19 vaccine or a placebo.

The CDR3 reads CASSDLGLAGGPHNEQFF. Here the CDR3 DNA reads TGCGCCAGCAGCGACTTGGGACTAGCGGGAGGGCCTCACAATGAGCAGTTCTTC. The V call is TRBV10-1, the J call TRBJ2-1; 16 bases match TRBD2. J lost 5 bases, V lost 6 bases, and 10 bases had no gene match. Germline CDR1 reads WNHNN; CDR2 reads SYGVQD (reference sequence). The length of the CDR3 is 18 residues.

CDR3: CASSPGRTGTDTQYF. CDR3 sequence (DNA): TGTGCCAGCAGCCCCGGGAGAACGGGCACAGATACGCAGTATTTT. This chain joins TRBV5-6 and TRBJ2-3; TRBD2 might be the D (6 bases). The CDR3 runs to 15 residues. The V gene's germline CDR1 is SGHDT and CDR2 YYEEEE. V shed 4 bases and J shed 1 base, with 13 bases lying between them.

This clone occurred once. This chain uses TRBV11-2 with TRBJ2-6; the D gene is possibly TRBD1 (6 bases). The CDR3 totals 17 residues. The germline CDR1 and CDR2 sequences are SGHAT and FQNNGV. Trimming took 6 bases from V and 0 from J, leaving 15 bases between them. The CDR3 region is CASSPGTHSSGANVLTF. The CDR3 DNA sequence: TGTGCCAGCAGTCCCGGGACACACAGCTCTGGGGCCAACGTCCTGACTTTC.

This clone was found a few times. The gene calls are TRBV5-1 and TRBJ1-4; D unresolved. The CDR3 extends over 14 amino acids. V was trimmed by 6 bases and J by 8 bases, leaving 17 bases between them. The germline gives CDR1 SGHRS, CDR2 YFSETQ. CDR3 DNA: TGCGCCAGCACGGATCGGCCGGGAGGGGAAAAACTGTTTTTT. Protein: CASTDRPGGEKLFF.

This CDR3 is CASSQSITGLAKNIQYF. The CDR3 region has the DNA TGCGCCAGCAGCCAGAGTATCACAGGGCTGGCCAAAAACATTCAGTACTTC. The rearrangement links TRBV4-3 to TRBJ2-4, with D possibly matching TRBD1 (6 bases). Trimming removed 3 bases from V and 1 base from J, with 16 bases in between. CDR3 size: 17 residues. CDR1 LGHNA and CDR2 YSLEER come from the germline V gene.

This clone was seen just once. The V and J genes are TRBV7-2 and TRBJ2-1; TRBD2 aligns across 8 bases. The germline V gene has CDR1 SGHTA and CDR2 FQGNSA. V was pared by 5 bases and J by 6 bases, with 12 bases of the junction left unmatched. This CDR3 has 16 amino acids. The CDR3 DNA reads as TGTGCCAGCAGCCCCTCAGCGGGAGTGGGGTCCAATGAGCAGTTCTTC. Its protein product is CASSPSAGVGSNEQFF.

This rearrangement joins TRBV3-1 (or the pseudogene TRBV3-2) to TRBJ2-4; 9 nucleotides agree with TRBD2. This CDR3 has 17 amino acids. Unmatched junction bases numbered 4, after V lost 0 bases and J lost 1 base. Germline CDR1 reads LGHDT; CDR2 reads YNNKEL (reference sequence). CDR3 coding DNA: TGTGCCAGCAGCCAAGATCTGGCGGGAGGGGCCAAAAACATTCAGTACTTC. Protein: CASSQDLAGGAKNIQYF.

This sequence joins TRBV27 and TRBJ1-4; TRBD1 aligns across 7 bases. The CDR3 consists of 12 residues. V lost 8 bases to trimming and J lost 13 bases; unmatched junction nucleotides: 10. Germline V lookup: CDR1 MNHEY, CDR2 SMNVEV (reference sequence). CDR3 nucleotides: TGTGCCAGCGGAAACCGGGACAGAAGACTGTTTTTT. This encodes CASGNRDRRLFF.

Comment on this clone: Other nucleotide sequences in the sample specify the same CDR3. The chain recombines TRBV9 with TRBJ2-2; tentatively, D is TRBD1 or TRBD2 (6 bases each). This CDR3 comprises 15 residues. Trimming left V 0 bases short and J 4 bases short, with 10 bases between. The germline V gene encodes CDR1 SGDLS and CDR2 YYNGEE. The CDR3 nucleotides read TGTGCCAGCAGCGTAGTAGAGGGGGGCACCGGGGAGCTGTTTTTT. Its translation is CASSVVEGGTGELFF.

This chain joins TRBV9 and TRBJ2-7; D is unclear. The CDR3 consists of 14 residues. The V gene lost 0 bases and the J gene lost 1 base, with 8 bases spanning the gap. Germline V gene sequence: CDR1 SGDLS, CDR2 YYNGEE. Here the CDR3 DNA reads TGTGCCAGCAGCGTAGCCGACGGATCCTACGAGCAGTACTTC. It yields the protein CASSVADGSYEQYF.

The chain employs TRBV24-1 and TRBJ1-5; a possible D gene is TRBD1 (5 bases). This CDR3 has 14 residues. CDR1 and CDR2 from the germline V gene are KGHDR and SFDVKD. V lost 6 bases, J lost 1 base, and 9 bases lay in between. CDR3 protein: CATSPRASNQPQHF. DNA for the CDR3: TGTGCCACCAGTCCCAGGGCCAGCAATCAGCCCCAGCATTTT.

On this clone: Other DNA variants within this sample encode the same CDR3. The CDR3 is CASSLAGGSSYEQYF. Here the CDR3 DNA reads TGCGCCAGCAGCTTGGCCGGGGGGTCCTCCTACGAGCAGTACTTC. V and J are TRBV5-1 and TRBJ2-7; 7 nucleotides agree with TRBD2. V shed 0 bases and J 0 bases; nucleotides not matched to a gene: 3. CDR1 and CDR2 from the germline V gene are SGHRS and YFSETQ. The CDR3 contains 15 residues.

The chain links TRBV27 to TRBJ1-6; D possibly corresponds to TRBD1 (6 bases). The V gene lost 2 bases and the J gene lost 7 bases, with 12 bases spanning the gap. Germline V lookup: CDR1 MNHEY, CDR2 SMNVEV (reference sequence). The CDR3 is 15 amino acids. This CDR3 is CASSLIGQGNSPLHF. The CDR3 nucleotides read TGTGCCAGCAGTTTAATAGGGCAGGGGAATTCACCCCTCCACTTT.

The V call is TRBV14, the J call TRBJ2-1; D call uncertain. Germline loops: CDR1 SGHDN, CDR2 FVKESK. The length of the CDR3 is 12 residues. Trimming removed 2 bases at V and 13 bases at J, with 12 bases between. The CDR3 region is CASSQFPTNQFF. The DNA of the CDR3 is TGTGCCAGCAGCCAATTTCCTACCAATCAGTTCTTC.

The rearrangement joins TRBV7-2 to TRBJ1-1; D is unresolved. V shed 1 base and J shed 1 base, with 10 bases lying between them. The CDR3 covers 15 residues. Germline V gene lookup returns CDR1 SGHTA and CDR2 FQGNSA. The CDR3 spells CASSLVVGRNTEAFF. CDR3 sequence (DNA): TGTGCCAGCAGCTTAGTAGTCGGGAGGAACACTGAAGCTTTCTTT.

The chain recombines TRBV7-9 with TRBJ2-1; 10 bases are shared with TRBD2. The V gene's germline CDR1 is SEHNR and CDR2 FQNEAQ (reference sequence). The CDR3 contains 12 residues. V trimming: 11 bases; J trimming: 8 bases; junction bases outside the gene matches: 6. The CDR3 here is CAEPSGRDEQFF. The CDR3 region has the DNA TGTGCCGAACCGAGCGGGAGGGATGAGCAGTTCTTC.

J is TRBJ1-3 and V is TRBV9, with unresolved D. The CDR3 has 16 amino acids. Trimming shortened V by 0 bases and J by 2 bases, and 12 bases separated the two germline ends. The V gene's germline CDR1 is SGDLS and CDR2 YYNGEE. CDR3 loop: CASSVDGGSTGNTIYF. CDR3 coding DNA: TGTGCCAGCAGCGTAGACGGCGGGTCCACTGGAAACACCATATATTTT.

V usage is TRBV19 and J usage is TRBJ1-2; maybe TRBD1 (5 bases). Per germline, CDR1 LNHDA and CDR2 SQIVND (reference sequence). The CDR3 is 12 residues long. V was cut by 5 bases and J by 8 bases, with 12 bases left in between. CDR3 protein: CASSRRGEGYTF. The CDR3 DNA sequence: TGTGCCAGTAGTCGTAGAGGGGAAGGCTACACCTTC.

This clone was observed once. The genes are TRBV10-3 and TRBJ1-1; tentatively, D is TRBD1 (5 bases). The germline gives CDR1 ENHRY, CDR2 SYGVKD. The CDR3 sequence is 12 residues long. V was shortened by 8 bases and J by 0 bases, with 7 bases between the two germline ends. The CDR3 reads CAIWDLNTEAFF. CDR3 DNA: TGTGCCATCTGGGACTTGAACACTGAAGCTTTCTTT.

This sequence joins TRBV19 and TRBJ1-2, with no clear D. V was pared by 6 bases and J by 8 bases, with 22 bases between. The germline gives CDR1 LNHDA, CDR2 SQIVND (reference sequence). This CDR3 has 15 amino acids. The CDR3, as DNA: TGTGCCAGTAGCCTGGACGATAACCCTCTATGGGGCTACACCTTC. Its translation is CASSLDDNPLWGYTF.